These 8 T cell receptor beta chains came from one sample sequenced in a study of OX40 agonist ivuxolimab in advanced cancers. Profiling relied on immunoSEQ multiplex PCR, and the TCRdb table lists in-frame clones only, not all of them. The sample includes about 69,000 clones, 87% of them seen just once. The sequencing here drew on CD4+ or CD8+ T cells sorted from blood, taken in a trial of the OX40 agonist ivuxolimab. The receptors here all came from an adult with an advanced solid tumor such as melanoma, head and neck, liver or kidney cancer.

The chain joins TRBV19 to TRBJ2-7, with TRBD1 identical over 7 bases. The CDR3 length is 15 residues. Per the germline V gene, CDR1 is LNHDA and CDR2 is SQIVND (reference sequence). V lost 3 bases, J lost 3 bases, and 8 bases stayed unmatched. In DNA form, the CDR3 reads TGTGCCAGTAGTATCGCCGGGACAGTCCTCTACGAGCAGTACTTC. Protein: CASSIAGTVLYEQYF.

This clone was detected once. This sequence joins TRBV5-6 and TRBJ1-6; 9 nucleotides line up with TRBD1. The CDR3 totals 16 residues. V lost 5 bases, J lost 4 bases, and 7 bases stayed unmatched. Germline V gene data show CDR1 as SGHDT and CDR2 as YYEEEE. Here the CDR3 DNA reads TGTGCCAGCAGGACGACAGGGGGAAGGTATAATTCACCCCTCCACTTT. Translation gives CASRTTGGRYNSPLHF.

This clone was picked up many times. The genes are TRBV7-9 and TRBJ2-1; 11 bases fit TRBD2. This CDR3 is 15 amino acids long. Germline CDR1 SEHNR, CDR2 FQNEAQ (reference sequence). V shed 1 base and J 5 bases; nucleotides not matched to a gene: 1. In DNA, the CDR3 is TGTGCCAGCAGCTTAGTAGCGGGGGGGAACAATGAGCAGTTCTTC. It is translated as CASSLVAGGNNEQFF.

The rearrangement links TRBV4-1 to TRBJ1-2; D is possibly TRBD1 (5 bases). The CDR3 spans 16 residues. Germline lookup yields CDR1 MGHRA and CDR2 YSYEKL. With 0 bases removed from V and 8 bases from J, the gap between germline ends came to 19 bases. In DNA, the CDR3 is TGCGCCAGCAGCCAAGACCTGGACCGATGGGGCGAGGGCTACACCTTC. Translated: CASSQDLDRWGEGYTF.

The chain couples TRBV29-1 to TRBJ1-1, with D unclear. The CDR3 has 11 residues. V lost 2 bases to trimming and J lost 10 bases, with 11 bases between them. From germline, CDR1 is SQVTM and CDR2 ANQGSEA. CDR3 nucleotide sequence: TGCAGCGTTGAATATGCAGGAGGAGCTTTCTTT. It codes for CSVEYAGGAFF.

The chain couples TRBV12-5 to TRBJ1-1; D gene uncertain. Germline V gene sequence: CDR1 LGHNT, CDR2 FRNRAP. V dropped 1 base and J dropped 2 bases, with 2 bases sitting between them. The CDR3 extends over 12 amino acids. The CDR3 here is CASGLANTEAFF. CDR3 nucleotides: TGTGCTAGTGGTTTGGCTAACACTGAAGCTTTCTTT. Full variable domain (remainder filled in from reference TRBV12-5 and TRBJ1-1): DARVTQTPRHKVTEMGQEVTMRCQPILGHNTVFWYRQTMMQGLELLAYFRNRAPLDDSGMPKDRFSAEMPDATLATLKIQPSEPRDSAVYFCASGLANTEAFFGQGTRLTVV.

This rearrangement joins TRBV5-1 to TRBJ1-3; D not resolved. Between the trimmed V and J ends, which lost 6 bases and 0 bases, there was a span of 4 bases. This CDR3 is built from 12 residues. Germline CDR1 is SGHRS and CDR2 is YFSETQ. CDR3 amino acids: CASTSSGNTIYF. The CDR3 DNA follows: TGCGCCAGCACTAGCTCTGGAAACACCATATATTTT. Supplemented by reference TRBV5-1 and TRBJ1-3, the full variable domain reads KAGVTQTPRYLIKTRGQQVTLSCSPISGHRSVSWYQQTPGQGLQFLFEYFSETQRNKGNFPGRFSGRQFSNSRSEMNVSTLELGDSALYLCASTSSGNTIYFGEGSWLTVV.

A word on this clone: It is likely a read error, because the conserved phenylalanine at the end of the CDR3 is missing. It is unclear where the CDR3 begins or ends on the DNA, so no DNA is shown, and the CDR3 is as TCRdb lists it. The chain is built from TRBV11-2 and TRBJ1-2. The CDR3 numbers 9 amino acids, ends counted. Germline CDR1 SGHAT, CDR2 FQNNGV. The CDR3 sequence: CASSLVVRM.